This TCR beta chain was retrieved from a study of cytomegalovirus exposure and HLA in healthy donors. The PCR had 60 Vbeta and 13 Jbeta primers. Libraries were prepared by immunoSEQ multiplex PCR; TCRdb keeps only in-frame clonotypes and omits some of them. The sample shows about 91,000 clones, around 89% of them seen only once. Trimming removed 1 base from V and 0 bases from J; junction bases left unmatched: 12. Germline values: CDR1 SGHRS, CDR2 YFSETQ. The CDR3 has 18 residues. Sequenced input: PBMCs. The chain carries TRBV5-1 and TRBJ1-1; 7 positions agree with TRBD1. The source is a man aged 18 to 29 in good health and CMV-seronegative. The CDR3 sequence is CASSLQAGTVFLNTEAFF. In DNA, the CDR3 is TGCGCCAGCAGCTTGCAAGCCGGGACAGTCTTCCTGAACACTGAAGCTTTCTTT.